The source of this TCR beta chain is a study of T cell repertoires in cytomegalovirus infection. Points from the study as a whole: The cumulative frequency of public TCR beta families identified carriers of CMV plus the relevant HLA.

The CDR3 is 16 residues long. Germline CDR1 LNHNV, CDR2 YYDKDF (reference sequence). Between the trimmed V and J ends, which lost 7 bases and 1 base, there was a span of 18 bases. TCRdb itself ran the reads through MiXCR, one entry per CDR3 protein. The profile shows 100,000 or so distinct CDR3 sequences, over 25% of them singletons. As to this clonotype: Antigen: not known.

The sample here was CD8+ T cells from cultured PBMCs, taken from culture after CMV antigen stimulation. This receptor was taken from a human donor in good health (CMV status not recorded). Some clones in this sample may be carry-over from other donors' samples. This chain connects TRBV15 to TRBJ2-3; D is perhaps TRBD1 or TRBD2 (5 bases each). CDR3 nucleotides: TGTGCCACCATGCTGGAGCGGCTGGGGGGCACAGATACGCAGTATTTT. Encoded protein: CATMLERLGGTDTQYF.